This T cell receptor (beta chain) is drawn from a study of T cell responses to AZD1222 COVID-19 vaccine. Profiling relied on immunoSEQ multiplex PCR, and the TCRdb table lists in-frame clones only, not all of them. Among 150,000 to 200,000 clones, just under 90% were seen once, and the ten largest hold 4% to 4.5%. In germline, CDR1 is SGHTA, CDR2 FQGNSA. There are 16 residues in the CDR3. Unmatched junction bases numbered 8, after V lost 0 bases and J lost 4 bases. The chain recombines TRBV7-2 with TRBJ1-1; TRBD1 matches 7 bases. This specimen consisted of peripheral blood, obtained 28 days after the second dose of the MenACWY control vaccine. This receptor was identified in an adult who received the MenACWY meningococcal vaccine as a control. Here the CDR3 reads CASSLAPGQLGTEAFF. CDR3 in DNA: TGTGCCAGCAGCTTAGCCCCGGGACAGCTGGGCACTGAAGCTTTCTTT.